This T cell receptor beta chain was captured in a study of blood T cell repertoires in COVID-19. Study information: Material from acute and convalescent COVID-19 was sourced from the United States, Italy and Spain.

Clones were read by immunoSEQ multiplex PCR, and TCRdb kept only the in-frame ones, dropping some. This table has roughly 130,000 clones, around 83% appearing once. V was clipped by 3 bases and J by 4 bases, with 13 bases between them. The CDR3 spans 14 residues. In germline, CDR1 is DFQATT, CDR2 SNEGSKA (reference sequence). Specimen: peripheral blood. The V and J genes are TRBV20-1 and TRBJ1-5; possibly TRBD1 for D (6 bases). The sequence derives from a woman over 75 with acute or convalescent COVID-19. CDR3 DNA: TGCAGTGCTAGTCGTACAGGGATGAATCAGCCCCAGCATTTT. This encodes CSASRTGMNQPQHF.